This T cell receptor (beta chain) was identified during a study of CD4 T cells in relation to SARS-CoV-2 and coronaviruses. The CDR3 consists of 16 residues. Trimming shortened V by 3 bases and J by 0 bases, and 13 bases separated the two germline ends. Per the germline V gene, CDR1 is WSHSY and CDR2 is SAAADI. The unexposed donors gave CD4+ T cells in about 2011-2018, prior to COVID-19. The cells were cultured for about ten days before CD4+ T cells were isolated. Measured with immunoSEQ multiplex PCR; TCRdb has only the in-frame clones, and not every one. The data contain 26,000 or so clones, 74% of them singletons. As regards this clone: What it binds is unknown.

The sequenced sample consisted of CD4+ T cells from PBMCs, cultured in vitro. The origin of this receptor is a human donor in good health. J is TRBJ2-3 and V is TRBV10-2; the D gene could be TRBD1 or TRBD2 (6 bases each). Here the CDR3 reads CASSDLGGPSTDTQYF. In DNA form, the CDR3 reads TGCGCCAGCAGTGACCTCGGGGGCCCAAGCACAGATACGCAGTATTTT.